Shown below are 8 T cell receptor beta chains from a single sample sequenced in a study of blood T cell repertoires in COVID-19. The table came from immunoSEQ multiplex PCR; TCRdb's copy has only in-frame clones and leaves some out. The sample lists tens of thousands of clones, around 88% seen once, with more than 15% in the top ten. Sequencing used peripheral blood. These receptors were collected from a man aged 40-49 years with COVID-19, enrolled during active disease.

This clone was seen a single time. The CDR3 reads CASSYPPGQGNTEAFF. CDR3 nucleotide sequence: TGTGCCAGCAGTTACCCTCCGGGACAAGGGAACACTGAAGCTTTCTTT. This chain links TRBV6-5 with TRBJ1-1, with D possibly TRBD1 on 6 matching bases. V was clipped by 2 bases and J by 1 base, with 14 bases between them. The germline CDR1 and CDR2 sequences are MNHEY and SVGAGI. This CDR3 comprises 16 residues.

The sample holds one count of this clone. The chain recombines TRBV5-1 with TRBJ2-3, with TRBD1 matching 8 bases. The CDR3 extends over 18 amino acids. With V trimmed by 2 bases and J by 1 base, 12 bases remained unmatched. Germline V gives CDR1 SGHRS, CDR2 YFSETQ. The CDR3 DNA sequence: TGCGCCAGCAGCTTAAGGAGGACAGGGAAGGGAGGCACAGATACGCAGTATTTT. It translates to CASSLRRTGKGGTDTQYF. Filled out from reference TRBV5-1 and TRBJ2-3, the complete variable domain reads KAGVTQTPRYLIKTRGQQVTLSCSPISGHRSVSWYQQTPGQGLQFLFEYFSETQRNKGNFPGRFSGRQFSNSRSEMNVSTLELGDSALYLCASSLRRTGKGGTDTQYFGPGTRLTVL.

The rearrangement links TRBV28 to TRBJ2-7; the match to TRBD2 covers 8 bases. The CDR3 is made up of 15 amino acids. The J segment lost 0 bases and the V segment lost 6 bases, leaving 7 bases of the junction unmatched. Per germline, CDR1 MDHEN and CDR2 SYDVKM. CDR3 in DNA: TGTGCCAGCAGCATCGGGGGGGCTATCTCCTACGAGCAGTACTTC. It specifies CASSIGGAISYEQYF.

The chain has TRBV27 and TRBJ2-5; TRBD2 might be the D (5 bases). CDR1 and CDR2 (germline): MNHEY, SMNVEV (reference sequence). Trimming cost V 6 bases and J 1 base, with 9 bases left between them. The CDR3 consists of 13 residues. This CDR3 is CASSPRVQETQYF. CDR3 coding DNA: TGTGCCAGCAGCCCGAGGGTCCAAGAGACCCAGTACTTC.

The chain employs TRBV29-1 and TRBJ1-2; D is unresolved. CDR1 and CDR2 from the germline V gene are SQVTM and ANQGSEA. The CDR3 totals 11 residues. The ends were cut back, 7 bases at V and 5 bases at J, with 11 bases in the middle. This CDR3 reads CSAEESYGYTF. In DNA, the CDR3 is TGCAGCGCCGAAGAATCTTATGGCTACACCTTC.

The J gene is TRBJ1-2, the V gene TRBV5-4, with 8 positions matching TRBD1. Germline CDR1 SGHNT, CDR2 YYREEE (reference sequence). J lost 6 bases, V lost 2 bases, and 6 bases had no gene match. This CDR3 spans 14 amino acids. CDR3 region: CASSFDRGIDGYTF. The DNA for the CDR3 is TGTGCCAGCAGCTTCGACAGGGGTATCGATGGCTACACCTTC.

The chain uses TRBV6-6 and TRBJ2-3, with TRBD1 matching over 7 bases. The CDR3 is 13 residues long. CDR1 is MNHNY and CDR2 is SVGAGI in the germline V gene (reference sequence). Trimming removed 10 bases from V and 3 bases from J; junction bases left unmatched: 7. CDR3 DNA sequence: TGTGCCACCACAAAGACAGGGACAGATACGCAGTATTTT. Its translation is CATTKTGTDTQYF.

This clone was observed a single time. The chain recombines TRBV19 with TRBJ2-4; TRBD1 matches 8 bases. CDR3 length equals 17 residues. Germline CDR1 LNHDA, CDR2 SQIVND (reference sequence). With 4 bases clipped from V and 1 base from J, the junction kept 9 bases outside the gene matches. CDR3: CASSRIQGEGAKNIQYF. The CDR3 DNA follows: TGTGCCAGTAGTAGGATACAGGGGGAAGGGGCCAAAAACATTCAGTACTTC.